The 20 T cell receptor beta chains below all came from one sample that was sequenced in a study of blood T cell repertoires in COVID-19. Assay: immunoSEQ multiplex PCR; the TCRdb copy retains only in-frame clones and omits some. The sample consists of just over 90,000 clones, around four fifths of them appearing once. Sequenced: peripheral blood. Source of these receptors: a human donor in a cohort sampled during active COVID-19.

The chain is built from TRBV15 and TRBJ2-2; the D gene is possibly TRBD2 (6 bases). Germline V gene sequence: CDR1 LNHNV, CDR2 YYDKDF (reference sequence). The CDR3 totals 18 residues. Trimming left V 0 bases short and J 1 base short, with 15 bases between. Here the CDR3 reads CATSRDNDAGLNTGELFF. In nucleotides, the CDR3 is TGTGCCACCAGCAGAGATAACGACGCGGGGCTGAACACCGGGGAGCTGTTTTTT.

This chain links TRBV5-1 with TRBJ2-5; 8 bases line up with TRBD1. V shed 0 bases, J shed 7 bases, and the junction held 8 bases outside the gene matches. The germline gives CDR1 SGHRS, CDR2 YFSETQ. The length of the CDR3 is 15 residues. CDR3 amino acids: CASSLGQDRAATQYF. DNA for the CDR3: TGCGCCAGCAGCTTGGGCCAGGACAGGGCGGCGACCCAGTACTTC.

V and J are TRBV6-5 and TRBJ1-1; a weak D match, TRBD1 (5 bases). Deletions cut 5 bases from V and 1 base from J, with 8 bases between. Per the germline V gene, CDR1 is MNHEY and CDR2 is SVGAGI. The CDR3 is 13 amino acids. The CDR3 sequence: CASSQTGNTEAFF. CDR3 nucleotide sequence: TGTGCCAGCAGTCAAACAGGGAACACTGAAGCTTTCTTT.

The chain links TRBV28 to TRBJ1-2, with D perhaps matching TRBD1 (5 bases). The CDR3 extends over 12 amino acids. Germline V CDR1 and CDR2: MDHEN, SYDVKM. The V gene lost 3 bases and the J gene lost 7 bases, with 9 bases spanning the gap. CDR3 nucleotides: TGTGCCAGCAGTTTCGGGGGATTTGGCTACACCTTC. It specifies CASSFGGFGYTF.

The J gene is TRBJ1-3, the V gene TRBV2; the match to TRBD1 covers 10 bases. V gave up 3 bases and J gave up 4 bases; unmatched junction bases: 9. The germline gives CDR1 SNHLY, CDR2 FYNNEI. The CDR3 is 17 amino acids. DNA for the CDR3: TGTGCCAGCAGTGACCTCAGACAGGGGGCATTAGGAAACACCATATATTTT. Encoded protein: CASSDLRQGALGNTIYF.

The chain joins TRBV6-2 or TRBV6-3 to TRBJ2-1, with 10 bases matching TRBD2. The junction had 6 bases not matched to a gene; V was cut back by 5 bases and J by 2 bases. The CDR3 consists of 16 residues. Germline V gives CDR1 MNHEY, CDR2 SVGEGT. Here the CDR3 DNA reads TGTGCCAGCAGTCACGATAGCGGGGGGACCTACAATGAGCAGTTCTTC. This encodes CASSHDSGGTYNEQFF.

The chain uses TRBV7-8 and TRBJ2-5, with D perhaps matching TRBD1 (6 bases). V lost 2 bases, J lost 4 bases, and 11 bases lay in between. The CDR3 has 14 residues. CDR1 is SGHVS, CDR2 FQNEAQ, per germline. CDR3 in amino acids: CASSLPQGSETQYF. DNA for the CDR3: TGTGCCAGCAGCTTACCGCAGGGGTCAGAGACCCAGTACTTC.

The chain links TRBV15 to TRBJ2-1; 10 bases match TRBD2. The CDR3 consists of 16 residues. V trimming: 2 bases; J trimming: 9 bases; junction bases outside the gene matches: 10. Germline CDR1 is LNHNV and CDR2 is YYDKDF (reference sequence). For the CDR3, the DNA is TGTGCCACCAGCAGACTAGCGGGGGCATCAGGTGGTGAGCAGTTCTTC. This sequence encodes CATSRLAGASGGEQFF.

This clone was detected many times. This chain uses TRBV7-9 with TRBJ2-3; TRBD1 might be the D (6 bases). This CDR3 is built from 15 residues. V shed 4 bases and J shed 0 bases, with 11 bases lying between them. Germline V CDR1 and CDR2: SEHNR, FQNEAQ (reference sequence). CDR3 nucleotide sequence: TGTGCCAGCAGCTCACCAGGGGCAAGCACAGATACGCAGTATTTT. Its protein is CASSSPGASTDTQYF. Full variable domain (outside the CDR3, taken from reference TRBV7-9 and TRBJ2-3): DTGVSQNPRHKITKRGQNVTFRCDPISEHNRLYWYRQTLGQGPEFLTYFQNEAQLEKSRLLSDRFSAERPKGSFSTLEIQRTEQGDSAMYLCASSSPGASTDTQYFGPGTRLTVL.

The chain is built from TRBV7-9 and TRBJ2-5, with 11 bases identical to TRBD2. The J segment lost 1 base and the V segment lost 1 base, leaving 2 bases of the junction unmatched. This CDR3 comprises 16 residues. CDR1 and CDR2 from the germline V gene are SEHNR and FQNEAQ (reference sequence). Written as DNA, the CDR3 is TGTGCCAGCAGCTTAGAGGGACTAGCGGTCCAAGAGACCCAGTACTTC. Its protein is CASSLEGLAVQETQYF.

In this sample, this clone turned up a few times. The chain recombines TRBV6-5 with TRBJ1-5; 7 positions agree with TRBD1. The germline gives CDR1 MNHEY, CDR2 SVGAGI. The trim removed 6 bases at V and 2 bases at J, leaving 7 bases unmatched. This CDR3 is built from 15 residues. CDR3 DNA: TGTGCCAGCAGACTAGACAGGGCGGGCAATCAGCCCCAGCATTTT. It translates to CASRLDRAGNQPQHF.

The DNA of the CDR3 is TGTGCCAGCAGCTTAGACCCCACAGGGTTCGACGAGCAGTACTTC. It is translated as CASSLDPTGFDEQYF. The V and J genes are TRBV11-2 and TRBJ2-7; TRBD1 might be the D (6 bases). Germline V gene lookup returns CDR1 SGHAT and CDR2 FQNNGV. V was trimmed by 0 bases and J by 5 bases, leaving 14 bases between them. The CDR3 sequence is 15 residues long.

This chain links TRBV30 with TRBJ1-5; a weak D match, TRBD1 (5 bases). This CDR3 region has 13 residues. Germline V gene lookup returns CDR1 GTSNPN and CDR2 SVGIG (reference sequence). V was pared by 0 bases and J by 10 bases, with 13 bases between. The CDR3, as DNA: TGTGCCTGGAGTGTACGGCGTCAGGGCCCCCAGCATTTT. Encoded protein: CAWSVRRQGPQHF.

The chain links TRBV3-1 (or the pseudogene TRBV3-2) to TRBJ1-3; TRBD1 matches 10 bases. The CDR3 loop spans 16 amino acids. V dropped 6 bases and J dropped 1; count of bases not matched to a gene: 6. CDR1 LGHDT and CDR2 YNNKEL come from the germline V gene (reference sequence). This chain's CDR3 is CASRTGGAGSGNTIYF. Here the CDR3 DNA reads TGTGCCAGCAGGACAGGGGGCGCCGGGTCTGGAAACACCATATATTTT.

This clone appeared a few times. The V gene is TRBV27, the J gene TRBJ2-6; tentatively, D is TRBD1 (6 bases). The CDR3 runs 16 residues. V dropped 6 bases and J dropped 0 bases, with 12 bases sitting between them. Looked up from germline, CDR1 is MNHEY and CDR2 is SMNVEV (reference sequence). The CDR3 DNA reads as TGTGCCAGCAGCCCACAGGGACCCTCTGGGGCCAACGTCCTGACTTTC. Its protein is CASSPQGPSGANVLTF.

This clone came up once. Compared with germline, one end of the junction differs, possibly owing to a read error. The genes are TRBV7-2 and TRBJ2-1; possibly TRBD2 for D (5 bases). Germline loops: CDR1 SGHTA, CDR2 FQGNSA. The CDR3 length is 13 residues. As DNA, the CDR3 is TGTGCCAGCAGCGGGAGACTGGTTCTTGGCGTGATCTTC. Protein sequence: CASSGRLVLGVIF.

The rearrangement joins TRBV4-1 to TRBJ2-3; TRBD2 aligns across 7 bases. The germline CDR1 and CDR2 sequences are MGHRA and YSYEKL. The CDR3 is 15 residues long. V lost 6 bases, J lost 3 bases, and 9 bases stayed unmatched. The CDR3 sequence is CASSPPGSGTDTQYF. The CDR3 coding sequence is TGCGCCAGCAGTCCACCTGGTAGCGGGACAGATACGCAGTATTTT.

This chain uses TRBV6-5 with TRBJ1-3; tentative D call: TRBD1 (6 bases). Germline V CDR1 and CDR2: MNHEY, SVGAGI. The length of the CDR3 is 15 residues. The V end lost 5 bases, the J end lost 0 bases, and 11 bases lay between the germline ends. The CDR3 spells CASSRQADSGNTIYF. CDR3 bases: TGTGCCAGCAGTAGACAGGCCGACTCTGGAAACACCATATATTTT.

The CDR3 spells CASSPTRDRGYHGYTF. The CDR3 coding sequence is TGTGCCAGCAGTCCGACTCGGGACAGGGGTTACCATGGCTACACCTTC. The chain couples TRBV28 to TRBJ1-2, with 10 bases identical to TRBD1. Germline V gene lookup returns CDR1 MDHEN and CDR2 SYDVKM. J gave up 6 bases and V 5 bases, and 12 bases lay outside the gene matches. This CDR3 is built from 16 residues.

This clone has only a few counts. J is TRBJ2-1 and V is TRBV28, with 10 bases aligning to TRBD1. This CDR3 comprises 16 residues. The germline V gene encodes CDR1 MDHEN and CDR2 SYDVKM. J was trimmed by 1 base and V by 5 bases; bases with no gene match: 5. DNA for the CDR3: TGTGCCAGCAGTCCCGGGACAGGGGTATCCTACAATGAGCAGTTCTTC. Protein sequence: CASSPGTGVSYNEQFF.